These T cell receptor beta chains were read from a single sample in a study of cytomegalovirus exposure and HLA in healthy donors. Profiling relied on immunoSEQ multiplex PCR, and the TCRdb table lists in-frame clones only, not all of them. The profile shows 230,000 or so clones, 88% of them singletons. Specimen: PBMCs. These receptors were collected from a woman in her late teens or twenties in good health and CMV-seronegative. Each CDR3 is given with its conserved first and last residue. The D gene is left open where the match is weak. The size entry is marked missing in some rows and otherwise reads once, few, many or a size class.

J	V	size	D	DNA	CDR3
TRBJ2-7	TRBV5-4	NA	NA	TGTGCCAGCAGCTTTGGTGGGGGGGCTCGGCGGGAGCAGTACTTC	CASSFGGGARREQYF
TRBJ2-7	TRBV27	NA	TRBD2	TGTGCCAGCAGTTTTTTCGGGACTAGCGGCTACGAGCAGTACTTC	CASSFFGTSGYEQYF
TRBJ2-5	TRBV7-9	NA	TRBD1	TGTGCCAGCAGCTCGCCGTACAGGGGGCTGGAGACCCAGTACTTC	CASSSPYRGLETQYF
TRBJ2-7	TRBV27	NA	NA	TGTGCCAGCAGGACTGACTACGAGCAGTACTTC	CASRTDYEQYF
TRBJ2-7	TRBV28	NA	NA	TGTGCCAGCAGTCCCGGGGCTAGCAGGGGCGAGCAGTACTTC	CASSPGASRGEQYF
TRBJ1-1	TRBV2	few	TRBD1	TGTGCCAGCAGACAGGGGCTGAACACTGAAGCTTTCTTT	CASRQGLNTEAFF
TRBJ2-5	TRBV9	NA	TRBD2	TGTGCCAGCAGCGAGGGACTAGCGGGAGGCCTGTCCCAAGAGACCCAGTACTTC	CASSEGLAGGLSQETQYF
TRBJ1-2	TRBV7-9	NA	NA	TGTGCCAGCAGCGGCTACAGGGTAGGCGGCTACACCTTC	CASSGYRVGGYTF
TRBJ1-5	TRBV4-1	NA	NA	TGCGCCAGCAGCCGCCACGAGACAGTCCATCAGCCCCAGCATTTT	CASSRHETVHQPQHF
TRBJ1-2	TRBV28	NA	NA	TGTGCCAGCAGTTTGAGAGCCAGGGTTGGGTATGGCTACACCTTC	CASSLRARVGYGYTF
TRBJ2-3	TRBV5-1	NA	NA	TGCGCCAGCAGCTTGGGGGAGGTCCGCACAGATACGCAGTATTTT	CASSLGEVRTDTQYF
TRBJ1-3	TRBV5-4	NA	TRBD1	TGTGCCAGCAGCTTTGGAAGGGGGCCAGGAAACACCATATATTTT	CASSFGRGPGNTIYF
TRBJ2-5	TRBV5-1	NA	TRBD2	TGCGCCAGCAGCTCACTAGCGGAAGAGACCCAGTACTTC	CASSSLAEETQYF
TRBJ1-5	TRBV4-1	once	NA	TGCGCCAGCAGCCACATTCAATCGGGCAATCAGCCCCAGCATTTT	CASSHIQSGNQPQHF
TRBJ1-2	TRBV10-3	NA	TRBD1	TGTGCCATCAGTGAGACCTCAGGACAGGGCGGAGGCTACACCTTC	CAISETSGQGGGYTF
TRBJ2-1	TRBV9	once	TRBD2	TGTGCCAGCAGCGTAATGGGGAGCGGGAGATGGGATGAGCAGTTCTTC	CASSVMGSGRWDEQFF
TRBJ2-7	TRBV5-1	NA	NA	TGCGCCAGCAGCTTGAGAGAAGGGGACGAGCAGTACTTC	CASSLREGDEQYF
TRBJ1-1	TRBV25-1	NA	NA	TGTGCCAGCAGTGAAAACAGATTGAACACTGAAGCTTTCTTT	CASSENRLNTEAFF
TRBJ1-4	TRBV19	NA	NA	TGTGCCAGTAGCCCGGGACAAATAGCAACTAATGAAAAACTGTTTTTT	CASSPGQIATNEKLFF
TRBJ1-1	TRBV28	NA	NA	TGTGCCAGCAGGGGGGGAGGAGTGAACACTGAAGCTTTCTTT	CASRGGGVNTEAFF
TRBJ2-7	TRBV29-1	NA	TRBD1	TGCAGCGCCCGCCAACAGGGGTACTACGAGCAGTACTTC	CSARQQGYYEQYF
TRBJ1-3	TRBV9	NA	TRBD1	TGTGCCAGCAGCGGGGGCCCCCAGGGGGCTGGAAACACCATATATTTT	CASSGGPQGAGNTIYF
TRBJ2-3	TRBV9	NA	NA	TGTGCCAGCAGCCCGGGGGACCCCACAGATACGCAGTATTTT	CASSPGDPTDTQYF
TRBJ2-1	TRBV28	few	TRBD2	TGTGCCTCACTAGCGGGGTTCTACAATGAGCAGTTCTTC	CASLAGFYNEQFF
TRBJ2-1	TRBV11-3	NA	TRBD2	TGTGCCAGCAGCGGGACTAGCGGGAGTAAGGATGAGCAGTTCTTC	CASSGTSGSKDEQFF
TRBJ1-1	TRBV28	NA	NA	TGTGCCAGCAGTTTACAGGGGTTGAACACTGAAGCTTTCTTT	CASSLQGLNTEAFF
TRBJ2-7	TRBV15	NA	NA	TGTGCCACCAGCAGAGATCTAGGACGGGGGACCTACGAGCAGTACTTC	CATSRDLGRGTYEQYF
TRBJ2-7	TRBV2	few	TRBD2	TGTGCCAGCAGTGGGACTAGCGGATACGAGCAGTACTTC	CASSGTSGYEQYF
TRBJ1-3	TRBV7-9	NA	NA	TGTGCCAGCAGCTCACAGGAAAAATCTGGAAACACCATATATTTT	CASSSQEKSGNTIYF
TRBJ2-3	TRBV15	NA	TRBD1	TGTGCCACCAGCAGAGCGACAGGGGGCACAGATACGCAGTATTTT	CATSRATGGTDTQYF
TRBJ2-7	TRBV27	once	TRBD2	TGTGCCAGCAGGCTGGGGACCCTAGCGGGAAATAAGTACTTC	CASRLGTLAGNKYF
TRBJ2-7	TRBV2	NA	NA	TGTGCCAGCAGTGCACAGGAAAACGAGCAGTACTTC	CASSAQENEQYF
TRBJ2-1	TRBV27	few	NA	TGTGCCAGCAGTTTCTCGAGGAATGAGCAGTTCTTC	CASSFSRNEQFF
TRBJ2-1	TRBV7-2	NA	NA	TGTGCCAGCAGCTTAGTTTCTGGGCTCGGGGGTTACAATGAGCAGTTCTTC	CASSLVSGLGGYNEQFF
TRBJ1-1	TRBV29-1	NA	TRBD1	TGCAGCGTTGACGGACAGGAGAGGGGGATGGCTTTCTTT	CSVDGQERGMAFF
TRBJ2-5	TRBV28	NA	TRBD2	TGTGCCAGCAGTTTAGGGAGCGGGAGGGCGGAGACCCAGTACTTC	CASSLGSGRAETQYF
TRBJ2-1	TRBV7-2	NA	NA	TGTGCCAGCAGCTTAGTACTAGCTCCCTACAATGAGCAGTTCTTC	CASSLVLAPYNEQFF
TRBJ1-5	TRBV7-2	NA	TRBD1	TGTGCCAGCAGCTTATTGGGACAGGGTCATCAGCCCCAGCATTTT	CASSLLGQGHQPQHF
TRBJ1-1	TRBV5-1	NA	TRBD1	TGCGCCAGCTCTCCAGGGGGAGGCGCTGAAGCTTTCTTT	CASSPGGGAEAFF
TRBJ1-5	TRBV4-1	NA	NA	TGCGCCAGCAGCCAATACAGCCTCAATCAGCCCCAGCATTTT	CASSQYSLNQPQHF
TRBJ2-7	TRBV27	once	NA	TGTGCCAGCAGTTTATCGTGGTCCGAGGACTCCTACGAGCAGTACTTC	CASSLSWSEDSYEQYF
TRBJ1-2	TRBV7-8	NA	NA	TGTGCCAGCAGCCACTCCCAGGGGGGCTACACCTTC	CASSHSQGGYTF
TRBJ2-5	TRBV28	NA	TRBD2	TGTGCCAGCAGTCCCTGGACTAGCGGGAGGGCCGCGGAGACCCAGTACTTC	CASSPWTSGRAAETQYF
TRBJ1-2	TRBV7-9	NA	TRBD1	TGTGCCAGCAGCTTAGTGCAGGGGGCGAAAAACGGGCCCTATGGCTACACCTTC	CASSLVQGAKNGPYGYTF
TRBJ2-5	TRBV15	NA	TRBD1	TGTGCCGCCAGCAGCCCCGGTGGACAGGGGGCCACCGGGGCAGAGACCCAGTACTTC	CAASSPGGQGATGAETQYF
TRBJ1-5	TRBV6-5	NA	TRBD1	TGTGCCAGCAGTAGGACAGGGCGAAATCAGCCCCAGCATTTT	CASSRTGRNQPQHF